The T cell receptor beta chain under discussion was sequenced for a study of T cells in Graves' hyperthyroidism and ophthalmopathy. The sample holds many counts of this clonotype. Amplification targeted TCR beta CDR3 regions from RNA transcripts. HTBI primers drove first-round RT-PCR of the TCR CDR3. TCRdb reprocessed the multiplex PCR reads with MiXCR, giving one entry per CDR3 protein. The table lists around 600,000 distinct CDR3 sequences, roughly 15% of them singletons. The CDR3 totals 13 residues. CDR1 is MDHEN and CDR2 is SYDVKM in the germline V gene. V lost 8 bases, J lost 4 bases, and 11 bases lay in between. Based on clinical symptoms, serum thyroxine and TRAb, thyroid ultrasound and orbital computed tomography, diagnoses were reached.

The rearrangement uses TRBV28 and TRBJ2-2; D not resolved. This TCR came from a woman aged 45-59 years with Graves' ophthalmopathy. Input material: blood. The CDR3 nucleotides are TGTGCCAGCGGCTCAGTTGGCACCGGGGAGCTGTTTTTT. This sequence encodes CASGSVGTGELFF. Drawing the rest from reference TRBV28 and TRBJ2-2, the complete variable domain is DVKVTQSSRYLVKRTGEKVFLECVQDMDHENMFWYRQDPGLGLRLIYFSYDVKMKEKGDIPEGYSVSREKKERFSLILESASTNQTSMYLCASGSVGTGELFFGEGSRLTVL.